Each of the 18 T cell receptor beta chains below was sequenced from the same sample in a study of identical twins. Each CDR3 protein is one row after TCRdb ran MiXCR on the 5' RACE reads. The data show about 690,000 distinct CDR3 sequences, approximately 22% seen once. These same data were also listed under a study on T cells expressing NK-cell markers.

Sample: PBMCs. The receptors stem from a woman aged 18-30 years in good health.

This rearrangement joins TRBV20-1 to TRBJ1-2, with TRBD1 as a possible D gene (6 bases). Germline V gene lookup returns CDR1 DFQATT and CDR2 SNEGSKA (reference sequence). This CDR3 has 12 residues. V gave up 6 bases and J gave up 8 bases, with 16 bases separating them. The CDR3 coding sequence is TGCAGTGCAAAAGACAGGATGGGAGGCTACACCTTC. Translating it yields CSAKDRMGGYTF.

This clonotype was observed a few times. The V and J genes are TRBV6-5 and TRBJ1-5; perhaps TRBD1 as D (5 bases). With 4 bases removed from V and 3 bases from J, the gap between germline ends came to 13 bases. CDR1 is MNHEY, CDR2 SVGAGI, per germline. The CDR3 runs 15 residues. CDR3 sequence reads: CASSFQGTPNQPQHF. The CDR3 coding sequence is TGTGCCAGCAGTTTCCAGGGTACACCCAATCAGCCCCAGCATTTT.

This chain joins TRBV30 and TRBJ2-7; maybe TRBD2 (6 bases). This CDR3 has 16 amino acids. CDR1 GTSNPN and CDR2 SVGIG come from the germline V gene (reference sequence). The ends were cut back, 3 bases at V and 3 bases at J, with 21 bases in the middle. The CDR3 sequence: CAWRGLGGLAFYEQYF. CDR3 DNA sequence: TGTGCCTGGAGGGGGCTTGGGGGACTGGCCTTCTACGAGCAGTACTTC. Full variable domain (remainder filled in from reference TRBV30 and TRBJ2-7): SQTIHQWPATLVQPVGSPLSLECTVEGTSNPNLYWYRQAAGRGLQLLFYSVGIGQISSEVPQNLSASRPQDRQFILSSKKLLLSDSGFYLCAWRGLGGLAFYEQYFGPGTRLTVT.

This clonotype was picked up a small number of times. This chain joins TRBV20-1 and TRBJ2-2, with TRBD2 matching 8 bases. CDR1 DFQATT and CDR2 SNEGSKA come from the germline V gene (reference sequence). The V segment lost 3 bases and the J segment 3 bases; nucleotides outside the gene matches: 6. The CDR3 spans 15 residues. The CDR3 loop reads CSASPTSDYTGELFF. The CDR3 nucleotides are TGCAGTGCTAGCCCGACTAGCGATTACACCGGGGAGCTGTTTTTT.

V is TRBV6-1 and J is TRBJ2-3; 8 bases are shared with TRBD2. Germline values: CDR1 MNHNS, CDR2 SASEGT. The CDR3 is made up of 16 amino acids. Trimming at V came to 6 bases and at J to 2 bases, leaving 10 bases not matched to a gene. The CDR3 loop is CASSPTAGGSTDTQYF. The CDR3, as DNA: TGTGCCAGCAGCCCGACGGCGGGGGGCTCCACAGATACGCAGTATTTT.

This clonotype turned up a few times. This chain connects TRBV9 to TRBJ1-2; D ambiguous. The germline V gene encodes CDR1 SGDLS and CDR2 YYNGEE. The CDR3 loop spans 12 amino acids. V gave up 5 bases and J gave up 4 bases, with 9 bases separating them. The CDR3 here is CASRRLPYGYTF. The CDR3 nucleotides are TGTGCCAGCAGGAGGCTGCCCTATGGCTACACCTTC.

This clonotype was observed a handful of times. Here the CDR3 reads CASSYTPLFAGSSYEQYF. The CDR3 bases are TGTGCCAGCAGTTACACCCCTCTATTCGCCGGCAGCTCCTACGAGCAGTACTTC. The V call is TRBV6-5, the J call TRBJ2-7; D ambiguous. This CDR3 spans 18 amino acids. Germline CDR1 and CDR2: MNHEY and SVGAGI. With 2 bases removed from V and 0 bases from J, the gap between germline ends came to 20 bases.

The CDR3 region has the DNA TGTGCCACCAGCAAAGGCACAGATACGCAGTATTTT. It translates to CATSKGTDTQYF. V gene TRBV15 combines with J gene TRBJ2-3, with D unclear. The CDR3 is 12 amino acids. The germline CDR1 and CDR2 sequences are LNHNV and YYDKDF (reference sequence). V was trimmed by 4 bases and J by 1 base, leaving 3 bases between them.

In its sample, this clonotype was seen a few times. The V call is TRBV7-9, the J call TRBJ2-1; D may be TRBD2 (6 bases). The CDR3 has 17 amino acids. Between the trimmed V and J ends, which lost 4 bases and 4 bases, there was a span of 20 bases. Germline-derived CDR1 and CDR2 are SEHNR and FQNEAQ (reference sequence). The CDR3 sequence is CASSSSGTHHRYNEQFF. The DNA of the CDR3 is TGTGCCAGCAGCTCGTCCGGGACTCATCATCGTTACAATGAGCAGTTCTTC.

The chain recombines TRBV6-1 with TRBJ2-1; 11 bases fit TRBD2. Germline CDR1 reads MNHNS; CDR2 reads SASEGT. CDR3 length: 15 amino acids. Losses at the gene ends were 3 bases for V and 5 bases for J; bases not matched to a gene: 3. CDR3 in amino acids: CASSDGTSGHNEQFF. The DNA for the CDR3 is TGTGCCAGCAGTGACGGGACTAGCGGTCACAATGAGCAGTTCTTC.

This clonotype was recorded many times. The chain recombines TRBV5-5 with TRBJ2-2; D might be TRBD1 (5 bases). V dropped 4 bases and J dropped 5 bases, with 9 bases sitting between them. The CDR3 is made up of 13 amino acids. Per germline, CDR1 SGHKS and CDR2 YYEKEE (reference sequence). Written as DNA, the CDR3 is TGTGCCAGCAGCAGGACATTGACCGGGGAGCTGTTTTTT. Its protein product is CASSRTLTGELFF.

This clonotype has ten or more counts. The rearrangement uses TRBV29-1 and TRBJ2-6; tentatively, D is TRBD1 or TRBD2 (6 bases each). From germline, CDR1 is SQVTM and CDR2 ANQGSEA. Deletions cut 5 bases from V and 12 bases from J, with 17 bases between. This CDR3 contains 13 residues. The CDR3 DNA is TGCAGCGTTACAGGGCGAGGGGGAGGCGTCCTGACTTTC. It translates to CSVTGRGGGVLTF. The full variable domain, its missing parts supplied by reference TRBV29-1 and TRBJ2-6, is SAVISQKPSRDICQRGTSLTIQCQVDSQVTMMFWYRQQPGQSLTLIATANQGSEATYESGFVIDKFPISRPNLTFSTLTVSNMSPEDSSIYLCSVTGRGGGVLTFGAGSRLTVL.

For the CDR3, the DNA is TGTGCCAGCTCACGGGGACAGGCCCGTTTTGGGGCCAACGTCCTGACTTTC. Residues: CASSRGQARFGANVLTF. The chain has TRBV18 and TRBJ2-6; 8 nucleotides agree with TRBD1. The V segment lost 4 bases and the J segment 3 bases; nucleotides outside the gene matches: 8. Per the germline V gene, CDR1 is KGHSH and CDR2 is LQKENI. The CDR3 has 17 amino acids.

The V gene is TRBV7-2, the J gene TRBJ2-1; TRBD1 or TRBD2 may be the D gene (5 bases each). This CDR3 is 16 amino acids long. Per the germline V gene, CDR1 is SGHTA and CDR2 is FQGNSA. Between the trimmed V and J ends, which lost 5 bases and 2 bases, there was a span of 16 bases. The CDR3 DNA sequence: TGTGCCAGCAGCCGTTACGGGGCTATAGCCTACAATGAGCAGTTCTTC. It encodes CASSRYGAIAYNEQFF.

The chain carries TRBV10-3 and TRBJ2-2; the D gene is possibly TRBD2 (5 bases). The CDR3 contains 16 residues. The germline gives CDR1 ENHRY, CDR2 SYGVKD. V lost 6 bases, J lost 4 bases, and 18 bases lay in between. As DNA, the CDR3 is TGTGCCATCAGGCTGCTTAGCGTGCGAGGCACCGGGGAGCTGTTTTTT. It specifies CAIRLLSVRGTGELFF.

This clonotype was picked up a small number of times. This chain joins TRBV20-1 and TRBJ1-3, with TRBD1 as a possible D gene (5 bases). The CDR3 has 14 amino acids. Germline V gene data show CDR1 as DFQATT and CDR2 as SNEGSKA (reference sequence). V lost 3 bases to trimming and J lost 4 bases, with 13 bases between them. In DNA form, the CDR3 reads TGCAGTGCTAGGTCGGGGACTTCCGGAAACACCATATATTTT. This gives the protein CSARSGTSGNTIYF.

The chain employs TRBV12-3 or TRBV12-4 and TRBJ2-1; 10 bases are shared with TRBD1. The CDR3 runs to 17 residues. Trimming cost V 5 bases and J 5 bases; bases outside gene matches: 12. The CDR3 DNA reads as TGTGCCAGCAGTCCACGACAGGGGGCGCGGGATGACAATGAGCAGTTCTTC. Translated, it gives CASSPRQGARDDNEQFF.

This clonotype was detected a few times. V usage is TRBV29-1 and J usage is TRBJ2-2; TRBD1 aligns across 12 bases. The CDR3 length is 14 residues. In germline, CDR1 is SQVTM, CDR2 ANQGSEA. Germline trimming cut 6 bases from V and 5 bases from J; bases unmatched to any gene: 4. The CDR3, as DNA: TGCAGCGTAAAGGGACAGGGGGCTACCGGGGAGCTGTTTTTT. It specifies CSVKGQGATGELFF.